The text below deals with one T cell receptor beta chain. The multiple sclerosis controls comprised treatment-naive patients whose relapsing-remitting disease was stable or active. This specimen belongs to a study of CD8 T cells in Susac syndrome. Random-hexamer reverse transcription was applied to roughly 0.5 to 1 ug RNA. TCRdb processed the immunoSEQ multiplex PCR reads anew with MiXCR; each CDR3 protein has one entry. Among some 300,000 distinct CDR3 sequences listed, about nine tenths were seen once. Germline-derived CDR1 and CDR2 are LGHNA and YNFKEQ. The V and J ends lost 0 bases and 2 bases respectively, with 10 bases between them. The CDR3 consists of 15 residues.

The sequencing input was CD8+ T cells from PBMCs. The receptor was isolated from a human donor with multiple sclerosis. The genes are TRBV4-2 and TRBJ2-5, with a possible D match to TRBD1 (5 bases). This chain's CDR3 is CASSQDDRNQETQYF. For the CDR3, the DNA is TGTGCCAGCAGCCAAGATGACAGAAATCAAGAGACCCAGTACTTC.